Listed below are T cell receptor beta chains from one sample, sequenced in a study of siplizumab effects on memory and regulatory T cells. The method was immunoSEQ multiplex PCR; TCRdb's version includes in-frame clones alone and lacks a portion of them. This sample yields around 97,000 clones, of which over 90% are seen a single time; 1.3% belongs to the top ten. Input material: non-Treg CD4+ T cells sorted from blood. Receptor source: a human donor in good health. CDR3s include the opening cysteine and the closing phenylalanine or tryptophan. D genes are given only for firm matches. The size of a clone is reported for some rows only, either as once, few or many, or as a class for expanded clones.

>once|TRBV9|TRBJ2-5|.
CASSVGWGETQYF
TGTGCCAGCAGCGTAGGGTGGGGGGAGACCCAGTACTTC
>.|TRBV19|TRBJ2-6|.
CASSMQGSWAANVLTF
TGTGCCAGTAGTATGCAGGGTTCTTGGGCAGCCAACGTCCTGACTTTC
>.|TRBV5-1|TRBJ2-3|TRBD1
CASSLGTGGTDTQYF
TGCGCCAGCAGCTTAGGGACAGGGGGAACAGATACGCAGTATTTT
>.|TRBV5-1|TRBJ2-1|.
CASSLEPYNEQFF
TGCGCCAGCAGCTTGGAACCTTACAATGAGCAGTTCTTC
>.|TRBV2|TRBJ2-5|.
CASSRRTEEGETQYF
TGTGCCAGCAGCAGGAGGACGGAGGAGGGGGAGACCCAGTACTTC
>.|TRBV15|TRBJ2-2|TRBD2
CATSRDLRGERLGTGELFF
TGTGCCACCAGCAGAGATCTCCGGGGGGAAAGACTTGGCACCGGGGAGCTGTTTTTT
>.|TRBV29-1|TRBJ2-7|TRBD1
CSVRQGYSHEQYF
TGCAGCGTGAGACAGGGGTATTCCCACGAGCAGTACTTC
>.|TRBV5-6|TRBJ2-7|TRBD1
CASSYGPGQGAREQYF
TGTGCCAGCAGCTATGGGCCGGGACAGGGGGCGCGGGAGCAGTACTTC
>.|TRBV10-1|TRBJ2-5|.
CASSEFQDSQETQYF
TGCGCCAGCAGTGAGTTTCAGGACTCGCAAGAGACCCAGTACTTC
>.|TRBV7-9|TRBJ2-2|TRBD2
CASSTGLAGGNTGELFF
TGTGCCAGCAGCACGGGACTAGCGGGGGGGAACACCGGGGAGCTGTTTTTT
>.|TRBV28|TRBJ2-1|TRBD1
CASRTGGIVYNEQFF
TGTGCCAGCAGAACAGGGGGTATAGTCTACAATGAGCAGTTCTTC
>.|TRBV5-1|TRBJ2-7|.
CASRPTGVGEQYF
TGCGCCAGCAGGCCAACGGGAGTAGGTGAGCAGTACTTC
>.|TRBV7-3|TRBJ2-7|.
CASSLKGGTEQYF
TGTGCCAGCAGCTTAAAAGGAGGGACGGAGCAGTACTTC
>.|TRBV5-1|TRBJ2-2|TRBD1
CASSLGNRDRNTGELFF
TGCGCCAGCAGCTTGGGGAACCGGGACAGGAACACCGGGGAGCTGTTTTTT
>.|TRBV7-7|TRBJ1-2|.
CASSLYASAKLPFGLYGYTF
TGTGCCAGCAGCTTATATGCAAGTGCCAAACTTCCATTCGGCCTCTATGGCTACACCTTC